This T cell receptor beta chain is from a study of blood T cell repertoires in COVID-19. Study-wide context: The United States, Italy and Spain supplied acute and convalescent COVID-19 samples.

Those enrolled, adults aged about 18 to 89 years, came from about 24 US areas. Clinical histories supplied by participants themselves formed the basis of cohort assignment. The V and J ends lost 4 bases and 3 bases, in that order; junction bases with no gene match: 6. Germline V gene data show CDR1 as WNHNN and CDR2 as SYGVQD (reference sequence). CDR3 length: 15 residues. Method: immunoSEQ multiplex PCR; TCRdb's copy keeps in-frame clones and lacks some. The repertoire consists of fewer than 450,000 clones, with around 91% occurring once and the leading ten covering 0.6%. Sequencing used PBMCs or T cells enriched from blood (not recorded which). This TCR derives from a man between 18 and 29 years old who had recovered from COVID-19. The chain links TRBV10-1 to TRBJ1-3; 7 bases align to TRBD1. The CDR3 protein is CASSGSTGNGNTIYF. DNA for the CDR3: TGCGCCAGCAGTGGGTCGACAGGGAATGGAAACACCATATATTTT.